This TCR beta chain originates from a study of T and B cells in COVID-19 patients. Study context: COVID-19 patients gave peripheral blood either during active infection or after recovery. The recovered patients had mostly mild to moderate COVID-19 with outpatient management. Comorbidities linked to unfavorable COVID-19 outcome were present in about 90% of the 20 active-infection patients.

Findings of the study overall: Few blood samples existed from mildly ill patients during symptoms or early in severe cases.

For this clonotype: Its antigen is currently unknown.

Each TRB amplification used roughly 220-550 ng of genomic DNA from blood. BIOMED2 TRB-A/B primer pools were used in multiplex TRB PCR. A single record per CDR3 protein comes from TCRdb applying MiXCR to the multiplex PCR reads. The data contain roughly 9,500 distinct CDR3 sequences, 25% to 30% of them singletons. This CDR3 comprises 16 residues. With 2 bases clipped from V and 6 bases from J, the junction kept 10 bases outside the gene matches. The germline V gene encodes CDR1 ENHRY and CDR2 SYGVKD. This TCR was recovered from a human donor who had recovered from COVID-19. The chain uses TRBV10-3 and TRBJ1-2; TRBD1 aligns across 9 bases. The source material was blood. The DNA of the CDR3 is TGTGCCATCAGTGAGCCCCGGGACAGGGTTGTGGATGGCTACACCTTC. Translating it yields CAISEPRDRVVDGYTF.